Following are 23 T cell receptor beta chains from one sample sequenced in a study of cytomegalovirus exposure and HLA in healthy donors. Primers for the PCR totalled 60 Vbeta and 13 Jbeta. The table came from immunoSEQ multiplex PCR; TCRdb's copy has only in-frame clones and leaves some out. Among approximately 190,000 clones listed, around three quarters were seen once. The sample comprised PBMCs. The receptors derive from a woman aged 30 to 39 in good health and CMV-seropositive.

This clone was found once. The V gene is TRBV7-2, the J gene TRBJ2-7, with 7 bases fitting TRBD1. V shed 3 bases and J 3 bases; nucleotides not matched to a gene: 8. CDR3 length equals 15 residues. The germline V gene encodes CDR1 SGHTA and CDR2 FQGNSA. CDR3 in amino acids: CASSFTQTGYYEQYF. The CDR3 DNA reads as TGTGCCAGCAGCTTTACTCAGACAGGGTACTACGAGCAGTACTTC.

This rearrangement joins TRBV5-1 to TRBJ2-2; D is possibly TRBD2 (5 bases). V lost 3 bases to trimming and J lost 0 bases, with 12 bases between them. Germline loops: CDR1 SGHRS, CDR2 YFSETQ. The CDR3 runs 16 residues. The CDR3 DNA follows: TGCGCCAGCAGCTGGGCCGGACTCGCGAACACCGGGGAGCTGTTTTTT. It specifies CASSWAGLANTGELFF.

This clone was detected only a few times. The chain uses TRBV4-1 and TRBJ2-7; the match to TRBD1 covers 7 bases. The CDR3 sequence is 15 residues long. Per germline, CDR1 MGHRA and CDR2 YSYEKL. Losses at the gene ends were 3 bases for V and 5 bases for J; bases not matched to a gene: 10. This chain's CDR3 is CASSQLSQGSHEQYF. In DNA, the CDR3 is TGCGCCAGCAGCCAGCTATCACAGGGGAGCCACGAGCAGTACTTC.

The chain links TRBV5-1 to TRBJ2-7, with 10 bases aligning to TRBD1. Germline V gives CDR1 SGHRS, CDR2 YFSETQ. The CDR3 sequence is 16 residues long. The V and J ends lost 0 bases and 5 bases, in that order; junction bases with no gene match: 8. The CDR3 region is CASSLVTGTGADEQYF. CDR3 bases: TGCGCCAGCAGCTTGGTTACCGGGACAGGGGCCGACGAGCAGTACTTC.

V usage is TRBV6-1 and J usage is TRBJ1-5; 7 bases are a match to TRBD1. This CDR3 has 17 residues. Trimming cost V 2 bases and J 3 bases; bases outside gene matches: 10. Per the germline V gene, CDR1 is MNHNS and CDR2 is SASEGT. DNA of the CDR3: TGTGCCAGCAGTGAAATAGGGGACAGAGCCCACAATCAGCCCCAGCATTTT. Translated, it gives CASSEIGDRAHNQPQHF.

To note about this clone: Sequence at one end of the junction differs from germline and may be a read error. V and J are TRBV7-9 and TRBJ2-7, with D perhaps matching TRBD1 (5 bases). The CDR3 is 15 residues long. CDR1 and CDR2 from the germline V gene are SEHNR and FQNEAQ (reference sequence). CDR3 residues: CASSLARSGRDSPHF. The CDR3 region has the DNA TGTGCCAGCAGCTTAGCGAGGTCAGGGCGCGATAGTCCGCACTTC.

The chain combines TRBV5-1 with TRBJ2-2, with D uncertain. Germline V lookup: CDR1 SGHRS, CDR2 YFSETQ. The CDR3 totals 14 residues. Trimming left V 2 bases short and J 2 bases short, with 7 bases between. CDR3 sequence reads: CASSLNYNTGELFF. The DNA of the CDR3 is TGCGCCAGCAGCTTAAACTACAACACCGGGGAGCTGTTTTTT.

The chain joins TRBV29-1 to TRBJ1-5, with 7 bases matching TRBD1. The CDR3 loop spans 13 amino acids. V shed 6 bases, J shed 1 base, and the junction held 3 bases outside the gene matches. The germline gives CDR1 SQVTM, CDR2 ANQGSEA. This chain's CDR3 is CSVSQGSNQPQHF. For the CDR3, the DNA is TGCAGCGTGTCACAGGGGAGCAATCAGCCCCAGCATTTT.

The chain recombines TRBV28 with TRBJ1-4, with TRBD1 matching over 7 bases. The CDR3 extends over 15 amino acids. Germline V gives CDR1 MDHEN, CDR2 SYDVKM. J lost 4 bases, V lost 5 bases, and 7 bases had no gene match. The DNA of the CDR3 is TGTGCCAGCAGTCCTGCAGGGGGAGATAATGAAAAACTGTTTTTT. The encoded protein is CASSPAGGDNEKLFF.

The table lists this clone with a count of one. This chain joins TRBV5-1 and TRBJ2-1; D is perhaps TRBD1 (5 bases). The germline V and J ends were trimmed by 0 bases and 5 bases, with 9 bases remaining between them. The CDR3 contains 14 residues. CDR1 and CDR2 (germline): SGHRS, YFSETQ. Here the CDR3 DNA reads TGCGCCAGCAGCTTGGGACAGTCACACAATGAGCAGTTCTTC. This encodes CASSLGQSHNEQFF. Based on the CDR3 plus reference TRBV5-1 and TRBJ2-1, the full variable domain is KAGVTQTPRYLIKTRGQQVTLSCSPISGHRSVSWYQQTPGQGLQFLFEYFSETQRNKGNFPGRFSGRQFSNSRSEMNVSTLELGDSALYLCASSLGQSHNEQFFGPGTRLTVL.

The CDR3 nucleotides are TGCGCCAGCAGCCGGTCAGGGGGCCAAACCGGGGAGCTGTTTTTT. It is translated as CASSRSGGQTGELFF. The chain recombines TRBV5-1 with TRBJ2-2; 8 bases map to TRBD1. The germline V gene encodes CDR1 SGHRS and CDR2 YFSETQ. The CDR3 consists of 15 residues. V gave up 4 bases and J gave up 5 bases; unmatched junction bases: 7. The full variable domain, completed using reference TRBV5-1 and TRBJ2-2, is KAGVTQTPRYLIKTRGQQVTLSCSPISGHRSVSWYQQTPGQGLQFLFEYFSETQRNKGNFPGRFSGRQFSNSRSEMNVSTLELGDSALYLCASSRSGGQTGELFFGEGSRLTVL.

This chain uses TRBV6-5 with TRBJ1-2; 8 bases agree with TRBD1. With 8 bases clipped from V and 4 bases from J, the junction kept 6 bases outside the gene matches. Germline CDR1 MNHEY, CDR2 SVGAGI. The CDR3 length is 13 residues. In nucleotides, the CDR3 is TGTGCCAGCTACCGCGACAGGGGCTATGGCTACACCTTC. Protein product: CASYRDRGYGYTF.

The chain employs TRBV5-4 and TRBJ2-3, with D unclear. The V gene lost 0 bases and the J gene lost 1 base, with 3 bases spanning the gap. This CDR3 contains 13 residues. In germline, CDR1 is SGHNT, CDR2 YYREEE (reference sequence). In DNA form, the CDR3 reads TGTGCCAGCAGCTTGGGAGGCACAGATACGCAGTATTTT. It is translated as CASSLGGTDTQYF.

This chain connects TRBV9 to TRBJ1-1; unclear D gene. CDR1 and CDR2 from the germline V gene are SGDLS and YYNGEE. CDR3 length: 11 residues. The V end was cut by 3 bases, the J end by 11 bases, with 11 bases between. The CDR3 protein is CASSGERGAFF. In nucleotides, the CDR3 is TGTGCCAGCAGCGGGGAGCGTGGGGCTTTCTTT. Complete variable domain (other parts from reference TRBV9 and TRBJ1-1): DSGVTQTPKHLITATGQRVTLRCSPRSGDLSVYWYQQSLDQGLQFLIQYYNGEERAKGNILERFSAQQFPDLHSELNLSSLELGDSALYFCASSGERGAFFGQGTRLTVV.

The V and J genes are TRBV5-4 and TRBJ2-1; D ambiguous. Germline CDR1 reads SGHNT; CDR2 reads YYREEE (reference sequence). The CDR3 runs to 15 residues. The V gene lost 0 bases and the J gene lost 0 bases, with 7 bases spanning the gap. CDR3 nucleotides: TGTGCCAGCAGCTTGGCGGCTAGCTCCTACAATGAGCAGTTCTTC. This encodes CASSLAASSYNEQFF.

The CDR3 region has the DNA TGTGCCAGCTCACCTGGCGGGAACACCTACAATGAGCAGTTCTTC. Protein product: CASSPGGNTYNEQFF. The chain uses TRBV18 and TRBJ2-1, with a weak D call TRBD2 (6 bases). Between the trimmed V and J ends, which lost 3 bases and 2 bases, there was a span of 11 bases. The CDR3 is made up of 15 amino acids. The germline gives CDR1 KGHSH, CDR2 LQKENI.

This clone turned up a few times. This chain connects TRBV29-1 to TRBJ2-2; D uncertain. Germline CDR1 reads SQVTM; CDR2 reads ANQGSEA. The V end lost 7 bases, the J end lost 1 base, and 4 bases lay between the germline ends. The CDR3 is 11 residues long. CDR3 in amino acids: CSGGNTGELFF. CDR3 nucleotides: TGCAGCGGCGGGAACACCGGGGAGCTGTTTTTT.

The chain has TRBV5-1 and TRBJ1-1; no clear D. The CDR3 consists of 14 residues. The V end was cut by 3 bases, the J end by 4 bases, with 13 bases between. Germline CDR1 reads SGHRS; CDR2 reads YFSETQ. In DNA, the CDR3 is TGCGCCAGCAGCTCTTGGTCACAGAGCACTGAAGCTTTCTTT. This encodes CASSSWSQSTEAFF.

This clone was recorded a few times. The CDR3 DNA is TGTGCCAGCAGCCGAGCGCCGACAGGCATAAATTCACCCCTCCACTTT. It translates to CASSRAPTGINSPLHF. The V gene is TRBV5-4, the J gene TRBJ1-6, with D maybe TRBD1 (6 bases). The CDR3 spans 16 residues. Germline assignment: CDR1 SGHNT and CDR2 YYREEE (reference sequence). Deletions cut 4 bases from V and 7 bases from J, with 18 bases between. The full variable domain, with the rest looked up from reference TRBV5-4 and TRBJ1-6, is ETGVTQSPTHLIKTRGQQVTLRCSSQSGHNTVSWYQQALGQGPQFIFQYYREEENGRGNFPPRFSGLQFPNYSSELNVNALELDDSALYLCASSRAPTGINSPLHFGNGTRLTVT.

This clone was observed a few times. The rearrangement uses TRBV5-4 and TRBJ1-1; the D gene is possibly TRBD1 (6 bases). The CDR3 is made up of 15 amino acids. Germline lookup yields CDR1 SGHNT and CDR2 YYREEE (reference sequence). V dropped 1 base and J dropped 1 base, with 11 bases sitting between them. Here the CDR3 DNA reads TGTGCCAGCAGCTTGCAGGGGAGAGGGAACACTGAAGCTTTCTTT. It codes for CASSLQGRGNTEAFF.

The table lists this clone with a count of one. This rearrangement joins TRBV15 to TRBJ2-5; possibly TRBD1 or TRBD2 for D (5 bases each). The J call is uncertain, as TRBJ2-7 better fits the DNA end. CDR3 length: 15 amino acids. The germline V gene has CDR1 LNHNV and CDR2 YYDKDF (reference sequence). The CDR3 protein is CATSRAPLGAYEQYF. The CDR3 DNA is TGTGCCACCAGCAGAGCCCCTTTGGGGGCCTACGAGCAGTACTTC.

This chain connects TRBV4-3 to TRBJ2-1; TRBD2 is a possible D gene (5 bases). The V end lost 1 base, the J end lost 0 bases, and 19 bases lay between the germline ends. Germline values: CDR1 LGHNA, CDR2 YSLEER. This CDR3 spans 19 amino acids. CDR3 DNA: TGCGCCAGCAGCCAAGCGGCCGGGTGGAGCGGACGCTCCTACAATGAGCAGTTCTTC. Amino acid sequence: CASSQAAGWSGRSYNEQFF.

The rearrangement joins TRBV7-9 to TRBJ1-6; tentative D call: TRBD1 (6 bases). From germline, CDR1 is SEHNR and CDR2 FQNEAQ (reference sequence). The CDR3 totals 14 residues. Trimming took off 5 bases at V and 7 bases at J, with 12 bases between the two ends. In DNA, the CDR3 is TGTGCCAGCAGCGAAACAGGGTTAAATTCACCCCTCCACTTT. Translated: CASSETGLNSPLHF.